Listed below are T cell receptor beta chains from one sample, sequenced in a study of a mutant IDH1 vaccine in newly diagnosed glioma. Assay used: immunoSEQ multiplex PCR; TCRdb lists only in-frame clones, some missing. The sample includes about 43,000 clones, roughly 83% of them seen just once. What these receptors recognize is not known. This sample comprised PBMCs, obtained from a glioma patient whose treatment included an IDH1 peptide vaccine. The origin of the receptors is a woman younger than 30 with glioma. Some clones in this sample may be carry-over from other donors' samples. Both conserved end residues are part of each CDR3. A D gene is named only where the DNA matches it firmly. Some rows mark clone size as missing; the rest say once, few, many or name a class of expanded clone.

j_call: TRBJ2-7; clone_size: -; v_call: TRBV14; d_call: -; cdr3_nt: TGTGCCAGCAGCCAGCTACTACCGGGCGAGCAGTACTTC; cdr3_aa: CASSQLLPGEQYF
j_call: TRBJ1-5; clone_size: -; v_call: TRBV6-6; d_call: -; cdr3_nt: TGTGCCAGCAGCCAACTGGGGGAGCCCCAGCATTTT; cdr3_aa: CASSQLGEPQHF
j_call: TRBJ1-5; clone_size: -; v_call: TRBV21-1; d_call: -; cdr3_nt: TGTGCCAGCAGCAAAGTATCAACCCTGACAGACAGGGGTGGCAATCAGCCCCAGCATTTT; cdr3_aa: CASSKVSTLTDRGGNQPQHF
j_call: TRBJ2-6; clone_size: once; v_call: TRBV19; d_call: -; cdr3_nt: TGTGCCAGTAGTATCAGAAACTCTGGGGCCAACGTCCTGACTTTC; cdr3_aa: CASSIRNSGANVLTF
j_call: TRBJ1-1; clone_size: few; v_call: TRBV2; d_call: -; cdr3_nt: TGTGCCAGCAGCACGGACACACTCTTTAGGGTGAACACTGAAGCTTTCTTT; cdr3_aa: CASSTDTLFRVNTEAFF
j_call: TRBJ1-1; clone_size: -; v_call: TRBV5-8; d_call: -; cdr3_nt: TGTGCCAGCAGCTTGGTACGAAACACTGAAGCTTTCTTT; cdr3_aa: CASSLVRNTEAFF
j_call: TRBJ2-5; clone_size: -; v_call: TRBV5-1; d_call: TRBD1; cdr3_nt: TGCGCCAGCAGATTTGAGGGACAGGGAAAAGAGACCCAGTACTTC; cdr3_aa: CASRFEGQGKETQYF
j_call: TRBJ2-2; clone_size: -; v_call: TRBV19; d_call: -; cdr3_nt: TGTGCCAGTAGTATAGGACTGAACACCGGGGAGCTGTTTTTT; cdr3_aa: CASSIGLNTGELFF
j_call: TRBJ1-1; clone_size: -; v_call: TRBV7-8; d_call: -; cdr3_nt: TGTGCCAGCAGCTTAGTCGACACCGGCTACACTGAAGCTTTCTTT; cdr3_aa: CASSLVDTGYTEAFF
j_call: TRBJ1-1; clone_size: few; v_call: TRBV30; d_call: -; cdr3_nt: TGTGCCTGGTTCCCTCGCAAGAGGGGGAACACTGAAGCTTTCTTT; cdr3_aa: CAWFPRKRGNTEAFF
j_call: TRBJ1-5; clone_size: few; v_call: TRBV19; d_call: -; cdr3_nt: TGTGCCAGTAGCCCACAGGGCTTCAATCAGCCCCAGCATTTT; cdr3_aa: CASSPQGFNQPQHF
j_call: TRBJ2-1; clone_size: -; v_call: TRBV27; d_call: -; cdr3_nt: TGTGCCAGCAGTTTATCGGCCGGGGAGGATGAGCAGTTCTTC; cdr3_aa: CASSLSAGEDEQFF
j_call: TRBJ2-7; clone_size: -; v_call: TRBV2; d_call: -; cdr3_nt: TGTGCCAGCAGCGACGGAGCCTACGAGCAGTACTTC; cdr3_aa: CASSDGAYEQYF
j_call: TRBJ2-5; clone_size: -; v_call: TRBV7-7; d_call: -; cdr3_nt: TGTGCTAGCAGCTCGACAGCTCCCGCCCTCCAAGAGACCCAGTACTTC; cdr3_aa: CASSSTAPALQETQYF
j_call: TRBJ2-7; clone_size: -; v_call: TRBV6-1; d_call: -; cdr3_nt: TGTGCCAGCAGTGAAGCGCCGCAGGGGGGATACTCCTACGAGCAGTACTTC; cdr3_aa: CASSEAPQGGYSYEQYF
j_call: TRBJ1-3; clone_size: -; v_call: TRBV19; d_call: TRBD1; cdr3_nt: TGTGCCAGTACCCCGCTCTATAGGGGGACAGGGCTTGGAAACACCATATATTTT; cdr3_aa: CASTPLYRGTGLGNTIYF
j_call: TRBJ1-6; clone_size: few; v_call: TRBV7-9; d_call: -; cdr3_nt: TGTGCCAGCAGCCGATACCGGGGGGGATCACCCCTCCACTTT; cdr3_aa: CASSRYRGGSPLHF
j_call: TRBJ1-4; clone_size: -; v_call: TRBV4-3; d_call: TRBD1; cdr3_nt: TGCGCCAGCAGCCAGGATACAGGGGGCGGCACTAATGAAAAACTGTTTTTT; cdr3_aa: CASSQDTGGGTNEKLFF
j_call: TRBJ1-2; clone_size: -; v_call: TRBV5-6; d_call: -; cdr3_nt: TGTGCCAGCAGTTTAAAGGAGATACCCCGAGGGTATGGCTACACCTTC; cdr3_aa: CASSLKEIPRGYGYTF
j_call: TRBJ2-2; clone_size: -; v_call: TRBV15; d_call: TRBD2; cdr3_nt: TGTGCCACCAGCGACCCACTAGCGGTCGGGGAGCTGTTTTTT; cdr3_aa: CATSDPLAVGELFF
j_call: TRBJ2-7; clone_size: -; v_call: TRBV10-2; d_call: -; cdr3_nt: TGCGCCAGCAGTGTAACCGGGGACTACGAGCAGTACTTC; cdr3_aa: CASSVTGDYEQYF
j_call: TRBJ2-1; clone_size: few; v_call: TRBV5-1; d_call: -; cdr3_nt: TGCGCCAGCAGCATTACCGGGAGCTCCTACAATGAGCAGTTCTTC; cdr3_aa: CASSITGSSYNEQFF
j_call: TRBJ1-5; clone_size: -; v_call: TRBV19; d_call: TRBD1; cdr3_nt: TGTGCCAGTAGAGGACAGGGGTCCCAGGGCCCCCAGCATTTT; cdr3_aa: CASRGQGSQGPQHF
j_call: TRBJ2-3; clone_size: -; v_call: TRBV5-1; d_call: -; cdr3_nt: TGCGCCAGCAGCTTGGGAGGAGGGTGGGCAGATACGCAGTATTTT; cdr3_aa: CASSLGGGWADTQYF
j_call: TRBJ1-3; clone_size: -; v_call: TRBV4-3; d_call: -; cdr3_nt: TGCGCCAGCAGCCAAGGGCAGGGCGGAATCACCATATATTTT; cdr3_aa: CASSQGQGGITIYF
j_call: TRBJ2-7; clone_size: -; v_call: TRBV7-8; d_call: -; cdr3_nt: TGTGCCAGCAGCCCTTCGGACGGGAGAGCCTACGAGCAGTACTTC; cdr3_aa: CASSPSDGRAYEQYF
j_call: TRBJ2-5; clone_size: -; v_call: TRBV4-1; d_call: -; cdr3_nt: TGCGCCAGCAGCCAAGGGGACGGCACGCGGGAGACCCAGTACTTC; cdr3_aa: CASSQGDGTRETQYF
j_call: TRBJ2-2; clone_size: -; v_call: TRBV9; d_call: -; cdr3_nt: TGTGCCGGTAGTGAGGGAGGGAACACCGGGGAGCTGTTTTTT; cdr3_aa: CAGSEGGNTGELFF
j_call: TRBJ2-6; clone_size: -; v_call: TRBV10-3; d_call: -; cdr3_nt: TGTGCCATCAGTGAGTCTTCCACGTCTGGGGCCAACGTCCTGACTTTC; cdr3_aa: CAISESSTSGANVLTF
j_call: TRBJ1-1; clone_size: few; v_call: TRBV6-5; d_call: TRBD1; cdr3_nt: TGTGCCAGCAGCTACCGACAGGGGGCGCTTTTGACTGAAGCTTTCTTT; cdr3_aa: CASSYRQGALLTEAFF
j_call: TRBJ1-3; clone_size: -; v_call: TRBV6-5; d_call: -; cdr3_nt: TGTGCCAGCAGTTTTGGCCAGGCCATTGCTGGAAACACCATATATTTT; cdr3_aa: CASSFGQAIAGNTIYF
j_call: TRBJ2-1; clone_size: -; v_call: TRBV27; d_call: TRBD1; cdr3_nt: TGTGCCAGCAGTCCCGGACAGGGGTACAATGAGCAGTTCTTC; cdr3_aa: CASSPGQGYNEQFF
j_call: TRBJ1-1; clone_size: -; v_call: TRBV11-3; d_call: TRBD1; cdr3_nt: TGTGCCAGCAGCTCTGCGGACAGGGGTGATTGGAACACTGAAGCTTTCTTT; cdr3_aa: CASSSADRGDWNTEAFF
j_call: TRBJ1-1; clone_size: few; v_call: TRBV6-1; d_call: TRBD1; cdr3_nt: TGTGCCAGCAGGGACAGGGTGGGCACTGAAGCTTTCTTT; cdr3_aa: CASRDRVGTEAFF
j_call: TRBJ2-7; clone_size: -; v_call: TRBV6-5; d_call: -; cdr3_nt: TGTGCCAGCAGTTACTCGATCCCGGACGAGCAGTACTTC; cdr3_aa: CASSYSIPDEQYF
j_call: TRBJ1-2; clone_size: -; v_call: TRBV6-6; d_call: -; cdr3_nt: TGTGCCAGCAGTTACTCGGGACAACCGGGCTATGGCTACACCTTC; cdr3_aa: CASSYSGQPGYGYTF
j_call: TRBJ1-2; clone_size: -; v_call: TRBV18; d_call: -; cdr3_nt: TGTGCCAGCTCACCTACAAGGGACCGAGGGGATGGCTACACCTTC; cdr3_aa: CASSPTRDRGDGYTF
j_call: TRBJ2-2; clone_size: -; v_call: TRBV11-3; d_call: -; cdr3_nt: TGTGCCAGCAGCCCCTCCAGGCTTAACACCGGGGAGCTGTTTTTT; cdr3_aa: CASSPSRLNTGELFF
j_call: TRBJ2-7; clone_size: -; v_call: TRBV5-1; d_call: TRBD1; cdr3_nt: TGCGCCAGCAGCCCAAGACAGGGTATAACCTACGAGCAGTACTTC; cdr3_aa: CASSPRQGITYEQYF
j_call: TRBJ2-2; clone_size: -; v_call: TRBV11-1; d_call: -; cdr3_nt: TGTGCCAGCAGCCGGGGACTCCCGAACACCGGGGAGCTGTTTTTT; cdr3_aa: CASSRGLPNTGELFF
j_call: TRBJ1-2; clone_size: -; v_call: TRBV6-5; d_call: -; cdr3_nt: TGTGCCAGCAGTTACGACGGTTTAAACTATGGCTACACCTTC; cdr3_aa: CASSYDGLNYGYTF
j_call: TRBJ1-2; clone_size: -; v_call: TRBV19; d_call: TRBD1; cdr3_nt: TGTGCCAGTCACCGGGACAGGGCGTGGATGGATGGCTACACCTTC; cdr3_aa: CASHRDRAWMDGYTF
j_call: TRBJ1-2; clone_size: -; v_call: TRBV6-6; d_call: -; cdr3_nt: TGTGCCAGCAGTCGGACAGAAGAATCTAACTATGGCTACACCTTC; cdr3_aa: CASSRTEESNYGYTF
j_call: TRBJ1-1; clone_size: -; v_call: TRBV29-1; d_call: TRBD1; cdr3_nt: TGCAGCGTTGAAGAAGGCGACAGGGGGATGTCAGCTTTCTTT; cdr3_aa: CSVEEGDRGMSAFF
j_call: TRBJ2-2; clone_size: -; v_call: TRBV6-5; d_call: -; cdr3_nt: TGTGCCAGCAGTTACCGCAGCGGGGAGCTGTTTTTT; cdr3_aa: CASSYRSGELFF